The next 20 T cell receptor beta chains were all read from a single sample in a study of cytomegalovirus exposure and HLA in healthy donors (dated by TCRdb to 2016 to 2017). The library came from the immunoSEQ multiplex PCR assay. For the multiplex PCR, a mixture combining 60 forward primers for TCR Vbeta segments and 13 reverse primers for TCR Jbeta segments was used. The source is immuneACCESS, and TCRdb retained only in-frame sequences with V and J called. Part of the clones is not carried over; for the studies checked, unresolved V genes explain less than half of this, and the remainder is unexplained. The sample includes more than 95,000 clones, with 83% observed a single time. Roughly 6.1% of the sample is in the top ten clones. Sequenced: PBMCs. Receptor source: a man between 18 and 29 years old in good health and CMV-seronegative.

The chain combines TRBV5-1 with TRBJ1-3; D ambiguous. Trimming removed 4 bases at V and 0 bases at J, with 11 bases between. The CDR3 spans 15 residues. Germline lookup yields CDR1 SGHRS and CDR2 YFSETQ. The CDR3 reads CASSTAGYSGNTIYF. The CDR3 DNA is TGCGCCAGCAGCACGGCAGGCTACTCTGGAAACACCATATATTTT.

The chain joins TRBV6-5 to TRBJ2-1, with unresolved D. The CDR3 loop spans 13 amino acids. Between the trimmed V and J ends, which lost 8 bases and 7 bases, there was a span of 15 bases. Germline lookup yields CDR1 MNHEY and CDR2 SVGAGI. CDR3 residues: CASGAVPRNEQFF. CDR3 DNA sequence: TGTGCCAGCGGTGCAGTCCCTCGAAATGAGCAGTTCTTC.

The chain couples TRBV28 to TRBJ1-2; D is possibly TRBD1 (5 bases). Germline values: CDR1 MDHEN, CDR2 SYDVKM. V lost 3 bases to trimming and J lost 8 bases, with 16 bases between them. This CDR3 is built from 14 residues. The CDR3 DNA is TGTGCCAGCAGTTTGGGCTCCGGGGGACTGGGCTACACCTTC. Translated: CASSLGSGGLGYTF.

This rearrangement joins TRBV7-9 to TRBJ2-5; D is possibly TRBD1 (5 bases). V was trimmed by 5 bases and J by 2 bases, leaving 12 bases between them. Germline values: CDR1 SEHNR, CDR2 FQNEAQ (reference sequence). This CDR3 comprises 14 residues. The CDR3, as DNA: TGTGCCAGCAGCCGTCTCAGGGCACAAGAGACCCAGTACTTC. It is translated as CASSRLRAQETQYF. The whole variable domain, filled in from reference TRBV7-9 and TRBJ2-5, reads DTGVSQNPRHKITKRGQNVTFRCDPISEHNRLYWYRQTLGQGPEFLTYFQNEAQLEKSRLLSDRFSAERPKGSFSTLEIQRTEQGDSAMYLCASSRLRAQETQYFGPGTRLLVL.

The J gene is TRBJ1-1, the V gene TRBV28, with D unclear. Trimming took off 5 bases at V and 0 bases at J, with 7 bases between the two ends. CDR1 and CDR2 from the germline V gene are MDHEN and SYDVKM. This CDR3 has 13 amino acids. CDR3 protein: CASSPVLNTEAFF. The CDR3 DNA follows: TGTGCCAGCAGTCCGGTTTTGAACACTGAAGCTTTCTTT.

The chain carries TRBV29-1 and TRBJ2-3, with 15 bases aligning to TRBD2. CDR1 and CDR2 from the germline V gene are SQVTM and ANQGSEA. The CDR3 loop spans 17 amino acids. J lost 4 bases, V lost 1 base, and 6 bases had no gene match. The CDR3 DNA reads TGCAGCGTTGAAGGAGGACTAGCGGGAGGGCCTTCAGATACGCAGTATTTT. It yields the protein CSVEGGLAGGPSDTQYF.

The chain joins TRBV19 to TRBJ1-1; 9 bases line up with TRBD1. Per the germline V gene, CDR1 is LNHDA and CDR2 is SQIVND (reference sequence). The CDR3 runs 13 residues. V was pared by 8 bases and J by 3 bases, with 4 bases of the junction left unmatched. DNA of the CDR3: TGTGCCAGTCAGGGACAGGGATACACTGAAGCTTTCTTT. This gives the protein CASQGQGYTEAFF.

In this sample, this clone turned up once. This chain connects TRBV7-9 to TRBJ2-7, with 8 bases matching TRBD2. This CDR3 is 14 amino acids long. Unmatched junction bases numbered 3, after V lost 4 bases and J lost 1 base. Germline V CDR1 and CDR2: SEHNR, FQNEAQ (reference sequence). CDR3 region: CASSWGLVSYEQYF. The DNA for the CDR3 is TGTGCCAGCAGCTGGGGACTAGTTTCCTACGAGCAGTACTTC.

The V gene is TRBV11-2, the J gene TRBJ1-1, with a weak D call TRBD1 (5 bases). Trimming shortened V by 1 base and J by 6 bases, and 24 bases separated the two germline ends. Germline V gene lookup returns CDR1 SGHAT and CDR2 FQNNGV. CDR3 length equals 18 residues. DNA of the CDR3: TGTGCCAGCAGCTTAGGTATCTCGCCGGGTTCTTGGGGCGCTGAAGCTTTCTTT. It codes for CASSLGISPGSWGAEAFF. Combining the CDR3 with reference TRBV11-2 and TRBJ1-1 gives the whole variable domain EAGVAQSPRYKIIEKRQSVAFWCNPISGHATLYWYQQILGQGPKLLIQFQNNGVVDDSQLPKDRFSAERLKGVDSTLKIQPAKLEDSAVYLCASSLGISPGSWGAEAFFGQGTRLTVV.

V is TRBV5-1 and J is TRBJ2-7; the match to TRBD2 covers 13 bases. Germline CDR1 SGHRS, CDR2 YFSETQ. Trimming removed 2 bases from V and 9 bases from J; junction bases left unmatched: 5. This CDR3 spans 14 amino acids. This chain's CDR3 is CASSFGLAGEGQYF. The CDR3 DNA is TGCGCCAGCAGCTTCGGACTAGCGGGAGAAGGGCAGTACTTC.

About this clone itself: The limits of the CDR3 on the DNA are not certain, so only TCRdb's listed CDR3 is given. This rearrangement joins TRBV28 to TRBJ2-7; the listed D gene, TRBD2, was not tested against the DNA. The CDR3 comprises 16 residues, both ends counted. Germline V gene sequence: CDR1 MDHEN, CDR2 SYDVKM. The CDR3 protein is CASSLGTGGSSYEQYF.

The genes are TRBV5-6 and TRBJ2-1; D call uncertain. Trimming pared 9 bases from V and 3 bases from J, leaving 13 bases between. Germline assignment: CDR1 SGHDT and CDR2 YYEEEE. The CDR3 extends over 13 amino acids. The CDR3 coding sequence is TGTGCCAACCCGAGAGCAGGCTACAATGAGCAGTTCTTC. Residues: CANPRAGYNEQFF.

The CDR3 here is CASSVAGQVNYGYTF. The DNA for the CDR3 is TGTGCCAGCAGCGTAGCGGGACAGGTTAACTATGGCTACACCTTC. The rearrangement uses TRBV9 and TRBJ1-2, with 8 bases matching TRBD1. Per the germline V gene, CDR1 is SGDLS and CDR2 is YYNGEE. The CDR3 length is 15 residues. V gave up 0 bases and J gave up 1 base; unmatched junction bases: 2.

The gene calls are TRBV5-4 and TRBJ1-1, with TRBD1 as a possible D gene (5 bases). The CDR3 spans 12 residues. Germline V gene sequence: CDR1 SGHNT, CDR2 YYREEE (reference sequence). The V and J ends lost 3 bases and 6 bases respectively, with 9 bases between them. The DNA of the CDR3 is TGTGCCAGCAGCTGGGGACTCCCTGAAGCTTTCTTT. This gives the protein CASSWGLPEAFF.

The rearrangement joins TRBV7-9 to TRBJ2-1; possible D gene TRBD1, 6 bases. Germline V gene sequence: CDR1 SEHNR, CDR2 FQNEAQ (reference sequence). Trimming left V 2 bases short and J 5 bases short, with 19 bases between. The CDR3 is made up of 17 amino acids. The CDR3 here is CASSLRGGPFQHNEQFF. CDR3 DNA sequence: TGTGCCAGCAGCTTAAGAGGGGGTCCTTTCCAACACAATGAGCAGTTCTTC.

This clone was recorded only once. In nucleotides, the CDR3 is TGTGCCAGCAGTCCGAGTAGCGGGGAGAGCTCCTACGAGCAGTACTTC. This codes for CASSPSSGESSYEQYF. The chain uses TRBV27 and TRBJ2-7; 8 bases agree with TRBD2. V was clipped by 5 bases and J by 0 bases; unmatched bases: 9. This CDR3 comprises 16 residues. Germline V gene data show CDR1 as MNHEY and CDR2 as SMNVEV (reference sequence).

This clone was detected a few times. The V gene is TRBV13, the J gene TRBJ1-1; the D is unclear. This CDR3 spans 13 amino acids. V shed 5 bases and J shed 1 base, with 8 bases lying between them. The germline V gene has CDR1 PRHDT and CDR2 FYEKMQ (reference sequence). The CDR3 DNA reads as TGTGCCAGCAGCCCCTCTCCGAACACTGAAGCTTTCTTT. Translated, it gives CASSPSPNTEAFF.

The rearrangement joins TRBV27 to TRBJ2-1; 8 nucleotides align to TRBD2. CDR1 is MNHEY, CDR2 SMNVEV, per germline (reference sequence). V dropped 6 bases and J dropped 8; count of bases not matched to a gene: 9. The CDR3 sequence is 14 residues long. CDR3 in amino acids: CASSLPGLAHEQFF. CDR3 coding DNA: TGTGCCAGCAGCCTTCCCGGACTAGCTCATGAGCAGTTCTTC.

The chain is built from TRBV2 and TRBJ2-6, with D maybe TRBD1 (5 bases). Germline-derived CDR1 and CDR2 are SNHLY and FYNNEI. With 6 bases removed from V and 0 bases from J, the gap between germline ends came to 9 bases. This CDR3 comprises 15 residues. The CDR3 region has the DNA TGTGCCAGCAGGGACACGCGCTCTGGGGCCAACGTCCTGACTTTC. Its translation: CASRDTRSGANVLTF. Together with reference TRBV2 and TRBJ2-6, the CDR3 gives the full variable domain: EPEVTQTPSHQVTQMGQEVILRCVPISNHLYFYWYRQILGQKVEFLVSFYNNEISEKSEIFDDQFSVERPDGSNFTLKIRSTKLEDSAMYFCASRDTRSGANVLTFGAGSRLTVL.

V gene TRBV5-1 combines with J gene TRBJ1-1; 8 nucleotides align to TRBD1. The CDR3 spans 14 residues. Germline CDR1 reads SGHRS; CDR2 reads YFSETQ. V was pared by 1 base and J by 3 bases, with 2 bases of the junction left unmatched. The CDR3 bases are TGCGCCAGCAGCTTGTTCAGGGGGCACACTGAAGCTTTCTTT. It translates to CASSLFRGHTEAFF. The full variable domain, rest sourced from reference TRBV5-1 and TRBJ1-1, is KAGVTQTPRYLIKTRGQQVTLSCSPISGHRSVSWYQQTPGQGLQFLFEYFSETQRNKGNFPGRFSGRQFSNSRSEMNVSTLELGDSALYLCASSLFRGHTEAFFGQGTRLTVV.